The 14 T cell receptor beta chains below were found in one sample sequenced in a study of tumor and adjacent non-tumor tissue in lung cancer. TCRbeta libraries were built with three rounds of nested PCR, modified from ARM-PCR. In TCRdb, the multiplex PCR reads were re-called with MiXCR into one record per CDR3 protein. This sample carries 75,000 to 95,000 distinct CDR3 sequences, about two thirds of them seen once, and the ten largest clones take 8.5% to 10%. No cell sorting was done before RNA was extracted from the tissue. The material sequenced was lung tumor tissue. All receptors come from a woman between 35 and 50 years old with non-small cell lung cancer.

This clonotype was detected only once. The junction shows a germline mismatch at one end, possibly a read error. The chain is built from TRBV6-2 or TRBV6-3 and TRBJ1-1; no firm D call. From germline, CDR1 is MNHEY and CDR2 SVGEGT. The CDR3 is made up of 14 amino acids. The CDR3 DNA reads TGCACCAGCAGTCCATCGATCATGAACACTGAAGCTTCCTTT. As protein: CTSSPSIMNTEASF.

Worth noting for this clonotype: Compared with germline, one end of the junction differs, possibly owing to a read error. The chain carries TRBV4-2 and TRBJ2-4, with D maybe TRBD2 (6 bases). The CDR3 runs to 18 residues. In germline, CDR1 is LGHNA, CDR2 YNFKEQ. The DNA for the CDR3 is TGTACCAGTAGCCCATCATGGACATATAGCGGAGCCAAAAACATTCAGTACTTC. It yields the protein CTSSPSWTYSGAKNIQYF.

This clonotype was counted many times. The chain recombines TRBV20-1 with TRBJ2-3; no clear D. Germline-derived CDR1 and CDR2 are DFQATT and SNEGSKA (reference sequence). The CDR3 runs 11 residues. Trimming removed 3 bases at V and 2 bases at J, with 3 bases between. CDR3 DNA sequence: TGCAGTGCTAGGCCCACAGATACGCAGTATTTT. It is translated as CSARPTDTQYF.

Of note for this clonotype: A read error may explain this, as a much larger clone is one base away. The V gene is TRBV20-1, the J gene TRBJ1-2; no firm D call. The CDR3 spans 13 residues. The germline V gene encodes CDR1 DFQATT and CDR2 SNEGSKA (reference sequence). The CDR3 DNA reads TGCAGTGCTAGAGCGGATTTTAACTATGGCTGCACCTTC. Encoded protein: CSARADFNYGCTF.

Of note for this clonotype: Lacking the conserved final phenylalanine or tryptophan, this CDR3 likely reflects a read error. This chain links TRBV7-9 with TRBJ1-6; the D is unclear. Germline loops: CDR1 SEHNR, CDR2 FQNEAQ (reference sequence). Trimming stripped 6 bases from V and 7 bases from J, with 16 bases between. The CDR3 is 15 residues long. CDR3 nucleotide sequence: TGTGCCAGCAGACTTCACGGGGAAGTAAATTCACCCCTCCACTCT. This encodes CASRLHGEVNSPLHS.

This clonotype was counted at least ten times. CDR3 amino acids: CASSSNFGGSTDTQYF. The CDR3 DNA follows: TGTGCCAGCAGCTCAAATTTTGGGGGAAGCACAGATACGCAGTATTTT. The chain links TRBV5-4 to TRBJ2-3; D possibly matches TRBD1 or TRBD2 (5 bases each). Trimming removed 3 bases from V and 0 bases from J, with 14 bases in between. Germline CDR1 SGHNT, CDR2 YYREEE (reference sequence). The CDR3 contains 16 residues.

Turning to this clonotype: At one end, the junction sequence differs from germline, possibly due to a read error. The rearrangement joins TRBV6-1 to TRBJ1-1; D uncertain. Per the germline V gene, CDR1 is MNHNS and CDR2 is SASEGT. The CDR3 consists of 12 residues. This CDR3 reads CGSGRGRTEAFF. The CDR3 coding sequence is TGTGGCAGCGGCCGCGGACGCACTGAAGCTTTCTTT.

The rearrangement uses TRBV11-3 and TRBJ2-7, with D possibly TRBD1 on 5 matching bases. The germline CDR1 and CDR2 sequences are SGHNT and YENEEA. There are 12 residues in the CDR3. The CDR3 protein is CISILSGYEQYF. CDR3 in DNA: TGTATCAGCATCTTATCAGGGTACGAGCAGTACTTC.

With respect to this clonotype: An end of the junction differs from the germline gene, which may be a read error. This chain joins TRBV28 and TRBJ2-5; 9 nucleotides align to TRBD2. Germline V gene sequence: CDR1 MDHEN, CDR2 SYDVKM. The length of the CDR3 is 18 residues. The CDR3 bases are TGTGCCAGCAGAACCGAACTAGCGGGCAGACTCGTCCAAGAGACCAAGTACTTC. Amino acids: CASRTELAGRLVQETKYF.

Points on this clonotype: One junction end disagrees with the germline gene, perhaps due to a read error. This sequence joins TRBV12-3 or TRBV12-4 and TRBJ2-3; 8 bases are a match to TRBD2. The length of the CDR3 is 16 residues. The CDR3: CTSSHRIAGFTDTQYF. The CDR3 region has the DNA TGTACCAGCAGCCATCGTATAGCGGGGTTCACAGATACGCAGTATTTT.

Concerning this clonotype: One junction end disagrees with the germline gene, perhaps due to a read error. This chain uses TRBV7-9 with TRBJ2-1, with TRBD2 identical over 7 bases. The CDR3 is 15 amino acids. CDR1 is SEHNR and CDR2 is FQNEAQ in the germline V gene (reference sequence). The CDR3 nucleotides are TGTGCCGGCAGCTCCCAGATAGCAGGAGCGGGGTCCGGGTTCTTC. It specifies CAGSSQIAGAGSGFF.

The chain is built from TRBV28 and TRBJ2-3; 7 nucleotides line up with TRBD2. V shed 6 bases, J shed 0 bases, and the junction held 18 bases outside the gene matches. CDR1 is MDHEN, CDR2 SYDVKM, per germline. The CDR3 covers 19 residues. CDR3 nucleotides: TGTGCCAGCAGGGACGTGACTAGTGGGAGGGCCCTAAGCACAGATACGCAGTATTTT. Amino acids: CASRDVTSGRALSTDTQYF.

The J gene is TRBJ2-1, the V gene TRBV11-2; tentatively, D is TRBD1 (6 bases). Trimming cost V 5 bases and J 16 bases, with 24 bases left between them. The CDR3 length is 14 residues. From germline, CDR1 is SGHAT and CDR2 FQNNGV. The CDR3 region is CASSPRTGYNENFF. In nucleotides, the CDR3 is TGTGCCAGCAGCCCGCGAACAGGGTACAATGAGAACTTCTTC.

The count of this clonotype is one. A read error may account for a junction end that differs from germline. The gene calls are TRBV29-1 and TRBJ2-7; 7 bases agree with TRBD1. Looked up from germline, CDR1 is SQVTM and CDR2 is ANQGSEA. The CDR3 is 15 amino acids. The CDR3 protein is CSVKPRTGSGYEQHF. The CDR3 DNA is TGCAGCGTAAAACCAAGGACAGGCTCAGGATACGAGCAGCACTTC.